This T cell receptor beta chain was identified during a study of blood T cell repertoires in COVID-19. Overall study: From T cells, B-cell-depleted T cells, or PBMCs came the material, which was cDNA or gDNA.

Assay: immunoSEQ multiplex PCR; the TCRdb copy retains only in-frame clones and omits some. The table has about 59,000 clones, approximately 79% seen once; the top ten hold about 8.9%. Per the germline V gene, CDR1 is SGHAT and CDR2 is FQNNGV. The CDR3 totals 16 residues. The J segment lost 5 bases and the V segment lost 2 bases, leaving 8 bases of the junction unmatched. Sequencing used peripheral blood. This chain joins TRBV11-2 and TRBJ2-2; 7 nucleotides match TRBD1. The sequence derives from a human donor in a cohort sampled during active COVID-19. Written as DNA, the CDR3 is TGTGCCAGCAGCTTACCAGGGGGAGTTGGAACCGGGGAGCTGTTTTTT. Amino acid sequence: CASSLPGGVGTGELFF. Full variable domain (rest looked up from reference TRBV11-2 and TRBJ2-2): EAGVAQSPRYKIIEKRQSVAFWCNPISGHATLYWYQQILGQGPKLLIQFQNNGVVDDSQLPKDRFSAERLKGVDSTLKIQPAKLEDSAVYLCASSLPGGVGTGELFFGEGSRLTVL.